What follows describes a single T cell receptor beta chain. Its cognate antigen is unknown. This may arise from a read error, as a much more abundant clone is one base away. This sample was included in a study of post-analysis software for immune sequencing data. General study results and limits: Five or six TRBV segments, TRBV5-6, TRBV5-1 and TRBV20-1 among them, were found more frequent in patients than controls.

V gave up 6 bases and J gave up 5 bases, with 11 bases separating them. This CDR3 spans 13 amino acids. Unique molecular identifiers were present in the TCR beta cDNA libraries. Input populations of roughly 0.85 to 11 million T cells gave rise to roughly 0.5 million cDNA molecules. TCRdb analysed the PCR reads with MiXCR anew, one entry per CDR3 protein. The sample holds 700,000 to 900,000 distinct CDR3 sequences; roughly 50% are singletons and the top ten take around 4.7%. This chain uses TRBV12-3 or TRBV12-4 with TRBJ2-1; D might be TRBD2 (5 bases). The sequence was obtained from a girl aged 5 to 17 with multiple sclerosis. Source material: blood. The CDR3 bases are TGTGCCAGCAGATTCGGGAACCACAATGAGCAGTTCTTC. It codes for CASRFGNHNEQFF.